These 15 T cell receptor beta chains were all obtained from the same sample, sequenced in a study of T cells in Graves' hyperthyroidism and ophthalmopathy. TCR beta CDR3 sequences were amplified from RNA transcripts. RT-PCR in the first round (using the HTBI primer set) targeted the TCR CDR3. TCRdb re-called the multiplex PCR reads through MiXCR, storing one row per CDR3 protein. Of a few hundred thousand distinct CDR3 sequences in the sample, roughly an eighth were seen once. Sequencing was performed on blood. All receptors derive from a woman aged 40 to 50 with Graves' ophthalmopathy.

The chain recombines TRBV20-1 with TRBJ1-3; D uncertain. There are 15 residues in the CDR3. V was cut by 1 base and J by 1 base, with 11 bases left in between. Germline V gene lookup returns CDR1 DFQATT and CDR2 SNEGSKA (reference sequence). This CDR3 is CSARVWSPSGNTIYF. The CDR3 DNA reads as TGCAGTGCTAGAGTCTGGTCACCGTCTGGAAACACCATATATTTT.

This clonotype was counted many times. The chain carries TRBV11-2 and TRBJ1-4; a weak D match, TRBD1 (6 bases). Trimming took off 4 bases at V and 8 bases at J, with 14 bases between the two ends. The CDR3 totals 14 residues. Germline assignment: CDR1 SGHAT and CDR2 FQNNGV. CDR3 region: CASSYREMGEKLFF. The DNA of the CDR3 is TGTGCCAGCAGCTACAGGGAGATGGGAGAAAAACTGTTTTTT.

The chain recombines TRBV25-1 with TRBJ2-3; 8 nucleotides agree with TRBD2. This CDR3 comprises 15 residues. After removal of 7 bases from V and 1 base from J, the junction contained 7 bases not matched to a gene. Looked up from germline, CDR1 is MGHDK and CDR2 is SYGVNS. For the CDR3, the DNA is TGTGCCAGCAATACCGTGACTAGCGGCACAGATACGCAGTATTTT. Residues: CASNTVTSGTDTQYF.

This clonotype was counted many times. The chain carries TRBV7-2 and TRBJ1-1; possible D gene TRBD1, 5 bases. The CDR3 contains 14 residues. Germline CDR1 and CDR2: SGHTA and FQGNSA. The V end lost 0 bases, the J end lost 11 bases, and 16 bases lay between the germline ends. The CDR3 DNA reads TGTGCCAGCAGCTTAGCATCCCTCGGGGCTAGGGCTTTCTTT. Its protein product is CASSLASLGARAFF.

Concerning this clonotype itself: A read error is possible here, since a much larger clone lies one base away. The gene calls are TRBV3-1 and TRBJ2-7, with D perhaps matching TRBD1 (5 bases). The CDR3 is 13 amino acids. The germline gives CDR1 LGHDT, CDR2 YNNKEL (reference sequence). The CDR3, as DNA: TGTGCCAGCAGCCAAGGAGACAGCTACGGGCAGTACTTC. Its protein is CASSQGDSYGQYF.

The sample holds a few counts of this clonotype. V usage is TRBV19 and J usage is TRBJ1-2, with D perhaps TRBD1 (5 bases). The CDR3 spans 17 residues. Per germline, CDR1 LNHDA and CDR2 SQIVND (reference sequence). The V gene lost 3 bases and the J gene lost 7 bases, with 24 bases spanning the gap. The CDR3 sequence: CASSMWDPKVQLRGYTF. The CDR3 DNA is TGTGCCAGTAGTATGTGGGACCCCAAAGTTCAGCTGCGTGGCTACACCTTC.

This clonotype occurred a few times. The genes are TRBV9 and TRBJ2-7, with D perhaps TRBD1 (5 bases). The V end lost 4 bases, the J end lost 5 bases, and 16 bases lay between the germline ends. This CDR3 contains 14 residues. Germline lookup yields CDR1 SGDLS and CDR2 YYNGEE. CDR3 region: CASSPGAVADEQYF. DNA of the CDR3: TGTGCCAGCAGCCCTGGGGCCGTTGCAGACGAGCAGTACTTC. Supplemented by reference TRBV9 and TRBJ2-7, the full variable domain reads DSGVTQTPKHLITATGQRVTLRCSPRSGDLSVYWYQQSLDQGLQFLIQYYNGEERAKGNILERFSAQQFPDLHSELNLSSLELGDSALYFCASSPGAVADEQYFGPGTRLTVT.

The table lists this clonotype with many counts. V is TRBV5-4 and J is TRBJ1-1, with D possibly matching TRBD1 (6 bases). Per germline, CDR1 SGHNT and CDR2 YYREEE (reference sequence). Deletions cut 4 bases from V and 2 bases from J, with 12 bases between. The CDR3 sequence is 14 residues long. CDR3 sequence reads: CASSTGAANTEAFF. The CDR3 nucleotides read TGTGCCAGCAGCACGGGGGCTGCAAACACTGAAGCTTTCTTT. The full variable domain, with the rest looked up from reference TRBV5-4 and TRBJ1-1, is ETGVTQSPTHLIKTRGQQVTLRCSSQSGHNTVSWYQQALGQGPQFIFQYYREEENGRGNFPPRFSGLQFPNYSSELNVNALELDDSALYLCASSTGAANTEAFFGQGTRLTVV.

The chain joins TRBV20-1 to TRBJ2-5, with TRBD1 matching over 8 bases. CDR1 is DFQATT and CDR2 is SNEGSKA in the germline V gene (reference sequence). V was pared by 6 bases and J by 7 bases, with 16 bases of the junction left unmatched. The CDR3 contains 15 residues. The CDR3 bases are TGCAGTGCCACGACAGGGGTGTCACCAAGAGGGACCCAGTACTTC. This codes for CSATTGVSPRGTQYF.

This clonotype showed up many times. This sequence joins TRBV20-1 and TRBJ1-1; no clear D gene. The CDR3 has 12 amino acids. Germline V CDR1 and CDR2: DFQATT, SNEGSKA (reference sequence). Between the trimmed V and J ends, which lost 3 bases and 7 bases, there was a span of 12 bases. The CDR3 coding sequence is TGCAGTGCTAGTTTAGGATACGGTGAAGCTTTCTTT. As protein: CSASLGYGEAFF.

Note on this clonotype: At one end the junction does not follow the germline gene, possibly because of a read error. This chain uses TRBV7-2 with TRBJ2-5, with TRBD1 identical over 8 bases. CDR3 length: 16 residues. The V gene's germline CDR1 is SGHTA and CDR2 FQGNSA. The CDR3 reads CASSIATGAYKETQYF. DNA for the CDR3: TGTGCCAGCAGCATAGCGACAGGGGCTTACAAAGAGACCCAGTACTTC.

The chain couples TRBV11-2 to TRBJ2-7; 10 nucleotides align to TRBD1. Germline CDR1 reads SGHAT; CDR2 reads FQNNGV. Trimming removed 5 bases from V and 5 bases from J; junction bases left unmatched: 6. The CDR3 sequence is 14 residues long. The CDR3 DNA follows: TGTGCCAGCAGCGAGCCGGGACAGGGGAACGAGCAGTACTTC. It yields the protein CASSEPGQGNEQYF.

This clonotype was seen repeatedly, ten times or more. The V call is TRBV20-1, the J call TRBJ2-3, with TRBD1 as a possible D gene (7 bases). The germline CDR1 and CDR2 sequences are DFQATT and SNEGSKA (reference sequence). V was clipped by 5 bases and J by 2 bases, with 14 bases between them. The CDR3 loop spans 14 amino acids. The CDR3 loop reads CSAAGQSYTDTQYF. The CDR3 DNA follows: TGCAGTGCTGCGGGACAGAGCTACACAGATACGCAGTATTTT.

The CDR3 here is CASSSTGQGYGYTF. CDR3 nucleotide sequence: TGTGCCAGCAGCTCGACAGGGCAGGGCTATGGCTACACCTTC. The chain is built from TRBV4-2 and TRBJ1-2; TRBD1 aligns across 7 bases. Germline assignment: CDR1 LGHNA and CDR2 YNFKEQ. J gave up 4 bases and V 5 bases, and 7 bases lay outside the gene matches. This CDR3 is built from 14 residues.

About this clonotype itself: This clone may be a read error of a much larger clone one base away. The CDR3, as DNA: TGTGCCAGCAGCCCAAAGCTCGACAGGCTTCGAGAGACCCAGTACTTC. It yields the protein CASSPKLDRLRETQYF. The chain links TRBV7-9 to TRBJ2-5, with D possibly TRBD1 on 6 matching bases. Germline V gene lookup returns CDR1 SEHNR and CDR2 FQNEAQ (reference sequence). The V and J ends lost 5 bases and 4 bases respectively, with 20 bases between them. The CDR3 sequence is 16 residues long. The entire variable domain, with the rest obtained from reference TRBV7-9 and TRBJ2-5, is as follows: DTGVSQNPRHKITKRGQNVTFRCDPISEHNRLYWYRQTLGQGPEFLTYFQNEAQLEKSRLLSDRFSAERPKGSFSTLEIQRTEQGDSAMYLCASSPKLDRLRETQYFGPGTRLLVL.